This is a list of T cell receptor beta chains from one sample in a study of Ad26.COV2.S vaccination and SARS-CoV-2 variants. This table comes from immunoSEQ multiplex PCR, and its TCRdb copy is limited to in-frame clones, with some not included. The top ten hold roughly 5% of the sample, which has hundreds of thousands of clones, approximately 90% seen once. Sample: peripheral blood, taken in a trial of Ad26.COV2.S vaccine versus placebo. These receptors were taken from a person between 18 and 60 years old who received the Ad26.COV2.S COVID-19 vaccine or a placebo. CDR3s include the opening cysteine and the closing phenylalanine or tryptophan. The order of the fields is clone size, D gene, J gene, V gene, CDR3 protein, CDR3 DNA. A D gene is named only where the DNA matches it firmly. Rows give clone size only sometimes, using once, few, many, or a class for an expanded clone.

NA	NA	TRBJ1-2	TRBV19	CASNRGISGGYTF	TGTGCCAGTAATCGGGGGATTTCTGGTGGCTACACCTTC
NA	NA	TRBJ2-1	TRBV12-3/TRBV12-4	CASSLDSYNEQFF	TGTGCCAGCAGCTTGGACAGTTACAATGAGCAGTTCTTC
NA	NA	TRBJ1-2	TRBV4-3	CASSQDDRNYGYTF	TGCGCCAGCAGCCAAGACGACAGGAACTATGGCTACACCTTC
NA	NA	TRBJ2-7	TRBV11-2	CASSLAPDYEQYF	TGTGCCAGCAGCTTGGCCCCTGACTACGAGCAGTACTTC
once	NA	TRBJ2-1	TRBV5-6	CASSLNGRSYNEQFF	TGTGCCAGCAGCTTGAACGGGAGATCCTACAATGAGCAGTTCTTC
NA	NA	TRBJ1-1	TRBV2	CASSEDSGGVTEAFF	TGTGCCAGCAGTGAAGACAGTGGAGGGGTCACTGAAGCTTTCTTT
NA	TRBD1	TRBJ1-3	TRBV11-2	CASSVQGRNTIYF	TGTGCCAGCAGCGTACAGGGGCGAAACACCATATATTTT
NA	NA	TRBJ1-1	TRBV7-2	CASSLVSRGGESTEAFF	TGTGCCAGCAGCTTAGTCTCCAGGGGCGGGGAAAGCACTGAAGCTTTCTTT
NA	NA	TRBJ1-6	TRBV6-5	CASSSSSYNSPLHF	TGTGCCAGCAGTTCAAGCTCCTATAATTCACCCCTCCACTTT
NA	NA	TRBJ2-5	TRBV7-9	CASSTRTVQETQYF	TGTGCCAGCAGCACGCGGACAGTCCAAGAGACCCAGTACTTC
NA	TRBD2	TRBJ2-5	TRBV28	CASSLPRETSGGLGETQYF	TGTGCCAGCAGTTTACCCAGGGAGACTAGCGGGGGGCTGGGGGAGACCCAGTACTTC
NA	NA	TRBJ2-2	TRBV2	CASSEEGQENTGELFF	TGTGCCAGCAGTGAAGAGGGGCAGGAGAACACCGGGGAGCTGTTTTTT
medium-sized	NA	TRBJ2-7	TRBV3-1/TRBV3-2	CASSLNQGIPSYEQYF	TGTGCCAGCAGCCTCAATCAGGGGATCCCCTCCTACGAGCAGTACTTC
NA	NA	TRBJ2-3	TRBV4-1	CASSSHSESTDTQYF	TGCGCCAGCAGCTCCCACTCAGAAAGCACAGATACGCAGTATTTT
NA	NA	TRBJ2-1	TRBV27	CASSLYNEQFF	TGTGCCAGCAGTTTGTACAATGAGCAGTTCTTC
NA	NA	TRBJ1-1	TRBV27	CASSLSARAGRTEAFF	TGTGCCAGCAGTTTATCGGCTCGGGCAGGGAGGACTGAAGCTTTCTTT
NA	NA	TRBJ2-7	TRBV10-3	CAISDLREFYEQYF	TGTGCCATCAGTGACCTCAGGGAATTCTACGAGCAGTACTTC
NA	NA	TRBJ1-6	TRBV10-3	CAISDPRQTYSPLHF	TGTGCCATCAGTGATCCGCGACAGACATATTCACCCCTCCACTTT
NA	NA	TRBJ2-3	TRBV19	CASRTDLSTDTQYF	TGTGCCAGTAGGACAGACCTGAGCACAGATACGCAGTATTTT
NA	TRBD2	TRBJ2-2	TRBV30	CAWRGLVGELFF	TGTGCCTGGAGGGGACTAGTCGGGGAGCTGTTTTTT
NA	NA	TRBJ1-1	TRBV15	CATSRDRNMNTEAFF	TGTGCCACCAGCAGAGATCGGAATATGAACACTGAAGCTTTCTTT
NA	TRBD2	TRBJ2-7	TRBV27	CASSLSVASGFYEQYF	TGTGCCAGCAGTTTATCAGTGGCTAGCGGGTTTTACGAGCAGTACTTC
few	TRBD1	TRBJ1-1	TRBV2	CASSTTSTGLDTEAFF	TGTGCCAGCAGTACAACCTCGACAGGGCTGGACACTGAAGCTTTCTTT
NA	TRBD1	TRBJ2-7	TRBV29-1	CSVSRGLHYEQYF	TGCAGCGTTTCCAGGGGGCTCCACTACGAGCAGTACTTC
NA	NA	TRBJ1-6	TRBV2	CASGKESSYNSPLHF	TGTGCCAGCGGGAAGGAGAGCTCCTATAATTCACCCCTCCACTTT
NA	NA	TRBJ1-1	TRBV19	CASSISDSGTEAFF	TGTGCCAGTAGTATCTCGGACAGTGGGACTGAAGCTTTCTTT
NA	TRBD1	TRBJ1-5	TRBV2	CASKNRGPQHF	TGTGCCAGCAAGAACAGGGGGCCCCAGCATTTT
NA	NA	TRBJ2-5	TRBV19	CASSPWGQFQETQYF	TGTGCCAGTAGTCCGTGGGGGCAGTTCCAAGAGACCCAGTACTTC